The 7 T cell receptor beta chains below come from one sample, sequenced in a study of human thymus T cells. Sequencing was performed with immunoSEQ multiplex PCR; in TCRdb, only in-frame clones are kept and a portion is missing. The profile shows some 120,000 clones, around 96% of them singletons. Thymic material originated from resections removed in the course of corrective heart surgery. The sample taken for sequencing was thymus tissue. The receptors were gathered from a boy less than two years old with a congenital heart defect but otherwise immunologically healthy.

This sequence joins TRBV7-9 and TRBJ2-7; D may correspond to TRBD1 or TRBD2 (5 bases each). Germline CDR1 and CDR2: SEHNR and FQNEAQ (reference sequence). V was pared by 5 bases and J by 10 bases, with 18 bases between. This CDR3 comprises 13 residues. The CDR3 protein is CASSPDRGPSQYF. Written as DNA, the CDR3 is TGTGCCAGCAGCCCCGACCGGGGCCCATCCCAGTACTTC.

V is TRBV27 and J is TRBJ1-2, with TRBD1 matching over 8 bases. V shed 4 bases and J 0 bases; nucleotides not matched to a gene: 7. This CDR3 has 16 residues. Per germline, CDR1 MNHEY and CDR2 SMNVEV (reference sequence). DNA for the CDR3: TGTGCCAGCAGTTGGGGACAGGACCACACTAACTATGGCTACACCTTC. Its translation is CASSWGQDHTNYGYTF.

The chain uses TRBV10-2 and TRBJ2-2, with 9 bases aligning to TRBD1. The trim removed 3 bases at V and 6 bases at J, leaving 8 bases unmatched. The CDR3 covers 16 residues. In germline, CDR1 is WSHSY, CDR2 SAAADI. CDR3 loop: CASSDQQGASAGELFF. In nucleotides, the CDR3 is TGCGCCAGCAGTGACCAACAGGGGGCGTCGGCCGGGGAGCTGTTTTTT.

The J gene is TRBJ2-7, the V gene TRBV7-2; D may be TRBD2 (5 bases). This CDR3 contains 15 residues. Trimming took off 0 bases at V and 2 bases at J, with 11 bases between the two ends. Germline CDR1 is SGHTA and CDR2 is FQGNSA. CDR3 DNA sequence: TGTGCCAGCAGCTTAGCGCGCGGACTTGCCTACGAGCAGTACTTC. Translating it yields CASSLARGLAYEQYF. Combining the CDR3 with reference TRBV7-2 and TRBJ2-7 gives the whole variable domain GAGVSQSPSNKVTEKGKDVELRCDPISGHTALYWYRQSLGQGLEFLIYFQGNSAPDKSGLPSDRFSAERTGGSVSTLTIQRTQQEDSAVYLCASSLARGLAYEQYFGPGTRLTVT.

The rearrangement links TRBV9 to TRBJ2-3; D is perhaps TRBD2 (7 bases). Germline CDR1 is SGDLS and CDR2 is YYNGEE. Deletions cut 3 bases from V and 2 bases from J, with 25 bases between. The CDR3 loop spans 19 amino acids. Written as DNA, the CDR3 is TGTGCCAGCAGCGAGGCCGATGGGGGGGCGACTCCCGACACAGATACGCAGTATTTT. Protein sequence: CASSEADGGATPDTDTQYF.

The J gene is TRBJ1-6, the V gene TRBV28, with 7 nucleotides matching TRBD1. The V gene's germline CDR1 is MDHEN and CDR2 SYDVKM. V lost 6 bases and J lost 7; bases outside the gene matches: 9. This CDR3 is built from 15 residues. This chain's CDR3 is CASSPDRERNSPLHF. The CDR3 DNA reads TGTGCCAGCAGCCCCGACAGGGAACGGAATTCACCCCTCCACTTT.

This clone appeared once. This chain links TRBV6-5 with TRBJ1-4; perhaps TRBD1 as D (6 bases). CDR1 and CDR2 from the germline V gene are MNHEY and SVGAGI. The CDR3 consists of 16 residues. Trimming took off 2 bases at V and 3 bases at J, with 13 bases between the two ends. In nucleotides, the CDR3 is TGTGCCAGCAGTTACCGGGTGGCAGGGGCTAATGAAAAACTGTTTTTT. Translation gives CASSYRVAGANEKLFF.